Listed below are T cell receptor beta chains from one sample, sequenced in a study of blood T cell repertoires in COVID-19. Only in-frame clones appear in the TCRdb table, and some are missing; sequencing was by immunoSEQ multiplex PCR. The sample holds about 180,000 clones, 65% to 90% seen once. Sequencing was carried out using PBMCs or T cells enriched from blood (not recorded which). The source of these receptors is a middle-aged man who had recovered from COVID-19. Each CDR3 is given with its conserved first and last residue. A D gene is named only where the DNA matches it firmly. Size is omitted from some rows. Given values are once, few, many or a class for expanded clones.

CDR3 | DNA | D | J | V | size
CASSPGTGIQETQYF | TGTGCCAGCTCACCCGGGACAGGGATCCAAGAGACCCAGTACTTC | TRBD1 | TRBJ2-5 | TRBV18 | NA
CASMVEGQPQHF | TGCGCCAGCATGGTGGAGGGTCAGCCCCAGCATTTT | NA | TRBJ1-5 | TRBV10-2 | once
CSTERGGLYNEQFF | TGCAGCACCGAACGGGGGGGCCTATACAATGAGCAGTTCTTC | TRBD2 | TRBJ2-1 | TRBV29-1 | NA
CASSFTTGTYTGELFF | TGTGCCAGCAGCTTTACGACAGGGACCTACACCGGGGAGCTGTTTTTT | TRBD1 | TRBJ2-2 | TRBV5-4 | NA
CASSHTGTGAGYTF | TGCGCCAGCAGCCATACCGGGACAGGGGCCGGCTACACCTTC | TRBD1 | TRBJ1-2 | TRBV4-1 | NA
CASSRLRQGDEQYF | TGTGCCAGCAGCCGGCTTAGACAGGGGGACGAGCAGTACTTC | TRBD1 | TRBJ2-7 | TRBV3-1/TRBV3-2 | NA
CATPAGVGARGTGELFF | TGTGCCACCCCGGCGGGGGTCGGAGCGCGCGGCACCGGGGAGCTGTTTTTT | TRBD2 | TRBJ2-2 | TRBV9 | NA
CATSGGGRHPYGYTF | TGTGCCACGTCGGGAGGGGGACGTCACCCTTATGGCTACACCTTC | NA | TRBJ1-2 | TRBV2 | NA
CASSLNREVRHQPQHF | TGTGCCAGCAGCCTAAACAGGGAAGTTCGGCATCAGCCCCAGCATTTT | NA | TRBJ1-5 | TRBV5-6 | NA
CASSSTGRRNEKLFF | TGTGCCAGCAGTTCCACGGGGAGGCGAAATGAAAAACTGTTTTTT | NA | TRBJ1-4 | TRBV6-5 | NA
CASSNRGANTEAFF | TGTGCCAGTAGTAACAGGGGTGCGAACACTGAAGCTTTCTTT | TRBD1 | TRBJ1-1 | TRBV19 | once
CASSRPVGGGRNEQFF | TGTGCCAGCAGCCGACCGGTAGGCGGGGGGCGGAATGAGCAGTTCTTC | TRBD2 | TRBJ2-1 | TRBV5-4 | NA
CAWSAGQVTDTQYF | TGTGCCTGGAGCGCGGGACAGGTGACAGATACGCAGTATTTT | TRBD1 | TRBJ2-3 | TRBV30 | NA
CASSYSGLAGVLDF | TGTGCCAGCAGTTACTCTGGACTAGCGGGGGTTCTGGACTTC | TRBD2 | TRBJ2-5 | TRBV6-2/TRBV6-3 | NA
CASSHGLRTGTGTGTEAFF | TGCGCCAGCAGCCACGGCTTGCGAACGGGGACAGGGACGGGCACTGAAGCTTTCTTT | TRBD1 | TRBJ1-1 | TRBV5-1 | once
CASSQVGEVMGYTF | TGTGCCAGCAGCCAAGTCGGCGAGGTTATGGGCTACACCTTC | NA | TRBJ1-2 | TRBV14 | few
CASSSETGMVNGYTF | TGTGCCAGCAGCTCTGAGACAGGGATGGTAAATGGCTACACCTTC | TRBD1 | TRBJ1-2 | TRBV7-3 | NA
CASSLAPGQGTVYGYTF | TGCGCCAGCAGCTTGGCCCCGGGACAGGGAACAGTTTATGGCTACACCTTC | TRBD1 | TRBJ1-2 | TRBV5-1 | few
CASSLRGTASNQPQHF | TGTGCCAGCAGCTTGAGGGGGACAGCAAGCAATCAGCCCCAGCATTTT | TRBD1 | TRBJ1-5 | TRBV5-5 | NA
CAGRDRGLAGANVLTF | TGCGCCGGGAGGGACAGGGGGCTCGCTGGGGCCAACGTCCTGACTTTC | TRBD1 | TRBJ2-6 | TRBV5-1 | NA
CASSTQGAVGYGYTF | TGTGCCAGCTCAACACAGGGGGCGGTTGGCTATGGCTACACCTTC | TRBD1 | TRBJ1-2 | TRBV18 | NA
CASSLGQVNTEAFF | TGCGCCAGCAGTCTCGGACAGGTGAACACTGAAGCTTTCTTT | TRBD1 | TRBJ1-1 | TRBV5-1 | NA
CASSLRRVVSPLHF | TGTGCCAGCAGTTTACGGAGGGTTGTTTCACCCCTCCACTTT | NA | TRBJ1-6 | TRBV27 | NA
CASTPGYMNTEAFF | TGCGCCAGCACCCCAGGATACATGAACACTGAAGCTTTCTTT | NA | TRBJ1-1 | TRBV5-1 | NA
CASSLVGDRGETQYF | TGCGCCAGCAGCCTGGTCGGGGACAGGGGGGAGACCCAGTACTTC | TRBD1 | TRBJ2-5 | TRBV5-1 | NA
CASSPTLGAGQTQYF | TGTGCCAGCAGCCCAACGCTGGGGGCGGGCCAGACCCAGTACTTC | NA | TRBJ2-5 | TRBV11-2 | NA
CASSPQLSTDTQYF | TGCGCCAGCAGCCCTCAGTTAAGCACAGATACGCAGTATTTT | NA | TRBJ2-3 | TRBV5-1 | few
CASSIGGSGANVLTF | TGTGCCAGCAGTATCGGGGGATCTGGGGCCAACGTCCTGACTTTC | NA | TRBJ2-6 | TRBV7-3 | NA
CASSSLLLTGLSPLHF | TGTGCCAGCAGTTCCCTCCTCTTGACAGGGCTTTCACCCCTCCACTTT | TRBD1 | TRBJ1-6 | TRBV27 | few
CASSREQGNQPQHF | TGTGCCAGCAGCCGAGAACAGGGAAACCAGCCCCAGCATTTT | NA | TRBJ1-5 | TRBV3-1/TRBV3-2 | few
CASRPVGQGKGYTF | TGCGCCAGCAGGCCTGTCGGACAGGGAAAGGGCTACACCTTC | TRBD1 | TRBJ1-2 | TRBV10-2 | NA
CASSEILGYGYTF | TGTGCCAGTAGTGAGATACTCGGCTATGGCTACACCTTC | NA | TRBJ1-2 | TRBV19 | once
CAWRRTGTTGVYGYTF | TGTGCCTGGAGGCGTACCGGGACCACAGGGGTTTATGGCTACACCTTC | TRBD1 | TRBJ1-2 | TRBV30 | NA
CASRRTDNSPLHF | TGTGCCAGCAGAAGGACAGATAATTCACCCCTCCACTTT | NA | TRBJ1-6 | TRBV12-3/TRBV12-4 | NA
CSLNSYGYTF | TGCAGTCTCAACAGCTATGGCTACACCTTC | NA | TRBJ1-2 | TRBV20-1 | NA
CASRPPGQHQPQHF | TGTGCCAGCAGACCTCCGGGACAACATCAGCCCCAGCATTTT | NA | TRBJ1-5 | TRBV25-1 | NA
CASRNSGDPYEQYF | TGTGCCAGTAGAAATAGCGGGGACCCCTACGAGCAGTACTTC | TRBD2 | TRBJ2-7 | TRBV19 | NA
CASSLATGSYNEQFF | TGTGCCAGCAGCTTAGCGACGGGATCCTACAATGAGCAGTTCTTC | NA | TRBJ2-1 | TRBV7-8 | NA
CSVSQETQYF | TGCAGTGTATCGCAAGAGACCCAGTACTTC | NA | TRBJ2-5 | TRBV20-1 | NA
CASKALAASTDTQYF | TGTGCCAGTAAGGCCCTAGCGGCTAGCACAGATACGCAGTATTTT | TRBD2 | TRBJ2-3 | TRBV19 | few
CASSRQGAENTGELFF | TGTGCCAGCAGCCGTCAGGGGGCAGAGAACACCGGGGAGCTGTTTTTT | TRBD1 | TRBJ2-2 | TRBV2 | NA
CAWSLPGTGGDYGYTF | TGTGCCTGGAGTCTTCCCGGGACAGGGGGTGATTATGGCTACACCTTC | TRBD1 | TRBJ1-2 | TRBV30 | NA
CASSLAPGGNDQPQHF | TGTGCCAGCAGCTTGGCTCCAGGGGGAAACGATCAGCCCCAGCATTTT | TRBD1 | TRBJ1-5 | TRBV5-5 | once
CASSIGANYGYTF | TGTGCCAGTAGTATCGGAGCTAACTATGGCTACACCTTC | NA | TRBJ1-2 | TRBV19 | NA
CASSIMGGNSPLHF | TGTGCCAGTAGTATAATGGGGGGAAATTCACCCCTCCACTTT | NA | TRBJ1-6 | TRBV19 | NA
CASSSDRDQPQHF | TGTGCCAGCAGTTCAGACAGAGATCAGCCCCAGCATTTT | NA | TRBJ1-5 | TRBV2 | NA
CASSLNAVLTGEQYF | TGCGCCAGCAGCTTGAATGCGGTGCTGACAGGCGAGCAGTACTTC | NA | TRBJ2-7 | TRBV5-1 | NA
CASSPISGSNTDTQYF | TGTGCCAGCAGCCCCATTTCGGGGAGCAACACAGATACGCAGTATTTT | NA | TRBJ2-3 | TRBV7-8 | once
CAWSSQGNYGYTF | TGTGCCTGGAGTTCGCAGGGAAACTATGGCTACACCTTC | NA | TRBJ1-2 | TRBV30 | NA
CASSYTTDRTGEQFF | TGTGCCAGCAGTTACACAACCGATCGCACAGGTGAGCAGTTCTTC | NA | TRBJ2-1 | TRBV6-5 | NA
CATSSAQGVRGAGELFF | TGTGCCACCAGCTCAGCGCAGGGGGTTCGCGGCGCCGGGGAGCTGTTTTTT | TRBD1 | TRBJ2-2 | TRBV15 | NA
CASSDPQKNTEAFF | TGTGCCAGCAGTGACCCCCAGAAGAACACTGAAGCTTTCTTT | NA | TRBJ1-1 | TRBV6-1 | few
CAWSWAYTEAFF | TGTGCCTGGAGCTGGGCCTACACTGAAGCTTTCTTT | NA | TRBJ1-1 | TRBV30 | few
CASSLTQGIFFGYTF | TGTGCCAGCAGCTTAACCCAGGGGATTTTTTTTGGCTACACCTTC | NA | TRBJ1-2 | TRBV13 | once
CASSRWPLGQGAYEQYF | TGCGCCAGCAGCCGTTGGCCCTTGGGACAGGGGGCGTACGAGCAGTACTTC | TRBD1 | TRBJ2-7 | TRBV4-1 | once